This T cell receptor (beta chain) was profiled in a study of glioma-infiltrating T cells. Trimming cost V 6 bases and J 7 bases; bases outside gene matches: 14. The CDR3 is 17 residues long. The iRepertoire nested amplicon-rescue multiplex PCR amplified TCR alpha and beta CDR3s from RNA. In TCRdb, the multiplex PCR reads were re-called with MiXCR into one record per CDR3 protein. Of some 110,000 distinct CDR3 sequences in the sample, roughly 25% were seen once. This clonotype has a count of ten or more. The receptor comes from a human donor with low-grade glioma or glioblastoma, undergoing nonglioma brain surgery, or in good health (not recorded which). Sequenced material: glioma tissue, nonneoplastic brain tissue, or PBMCs (not recorded which). This sequence joins TRBV12-3 or TRBV12-4 and TRBJ1-6, with 8 bases that match TRBD1. The CDR3 nucleotides read TGTGCCAGCAGCCCACCCGGGACAGGTCGGAGGAATTCACCCCTCCACTTT. Translation gives CASSPPGTGRRNSPLHF.